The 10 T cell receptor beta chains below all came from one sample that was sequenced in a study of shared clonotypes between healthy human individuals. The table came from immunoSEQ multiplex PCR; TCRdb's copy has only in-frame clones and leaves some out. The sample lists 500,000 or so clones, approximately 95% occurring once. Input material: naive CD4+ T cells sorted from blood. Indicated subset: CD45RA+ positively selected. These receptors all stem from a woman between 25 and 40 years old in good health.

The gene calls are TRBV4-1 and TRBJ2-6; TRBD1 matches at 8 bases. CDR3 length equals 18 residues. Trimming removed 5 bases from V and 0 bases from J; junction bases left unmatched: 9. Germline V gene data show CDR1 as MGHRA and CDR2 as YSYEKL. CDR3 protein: CASSYQTGVVSGANVLTF. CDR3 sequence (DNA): TGCGCCAGCAGCTACCAGACAGGGGTGGTCTCTGGGGCCAACGTCCTGACTTTC.

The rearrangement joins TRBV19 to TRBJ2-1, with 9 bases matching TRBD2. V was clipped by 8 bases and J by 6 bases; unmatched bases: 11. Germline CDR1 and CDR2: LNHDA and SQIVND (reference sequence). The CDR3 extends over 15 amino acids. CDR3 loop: CASSTGTSFPNEQFF. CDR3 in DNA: TGTGCCAGTTCCACCGGGACTAGCTTTCCCAATGAGCAGTTCTTC.

CDR3 DNA: TGTGCCAGCAGGGAGGGACAGGGTGCGACCGGGGAGCTGTTTTTT. The encoded protein is CASREGQGATGELFF. The genes are TRBV5-4 and TRBJ2-2, with 9 bases fitting TRBD1. This CDR3 is built from 15 residues. The ends lost 5 bases at V and 5 bases at J; junction bases unmatched: 7. Germline CDR1 and CDR2: SGHNT and YYREEE (reference sequence).

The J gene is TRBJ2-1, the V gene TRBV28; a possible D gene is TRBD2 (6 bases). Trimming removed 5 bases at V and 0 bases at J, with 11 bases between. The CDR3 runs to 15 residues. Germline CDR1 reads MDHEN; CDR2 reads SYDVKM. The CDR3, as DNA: TGTGCCAGCAGTCAGGGACTTCCCTCCTACAATGAGCAGTTCTTC. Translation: CASSQGLPSYNEQFF.

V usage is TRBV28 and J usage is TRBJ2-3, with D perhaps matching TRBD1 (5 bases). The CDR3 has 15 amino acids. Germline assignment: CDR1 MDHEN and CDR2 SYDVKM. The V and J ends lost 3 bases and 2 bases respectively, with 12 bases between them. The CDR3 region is CASSLSQGFTDTQYF. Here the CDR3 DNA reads TGTGCCAGCAGTTTGTCTCAGGGTTTCACAGATACGCAGTATTTT.

CDR3 amino acids: CASSPPSAGLIYEQYF. The CDR3 DNA reads as TGTGCCAGCTCACCACCGTCGGCAGGCCTGATCTACGAGCAGTACTTC. This chain connects TRBV18 to TRBJ2-7; D unclear. With 0 bases removed from V and 3 bases from J, the gap between germline ends came to 15 bases. The germline CDR1 and CDR2 sequences are KGHSH and LQKENI. The CDR3 spans 16 residues.

The CDR3 region has the DNA TGCGCCAGCAGCCGGCCCAAGGAGGGGTCCTACGAGCAGTACTTC. Amino acid sequence: CASSRPKEGSYEQYF. The chain recombines TRBV4-1 with TRBJ2-7, with a possible D match to TRBD2 (6 bases). CDR3 length equals 15 residues. In germline, CDR1 is MGHRA, CDR2 YSYEKL. Trimming cost V 4 bases and J 1 base, with 14 bases left between them.

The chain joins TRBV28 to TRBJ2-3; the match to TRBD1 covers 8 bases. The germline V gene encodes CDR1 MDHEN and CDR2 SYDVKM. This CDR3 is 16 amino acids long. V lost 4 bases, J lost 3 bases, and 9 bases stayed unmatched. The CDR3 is CASSSRDRSGTDTQYF. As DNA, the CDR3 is TGTGCCAGCAGTTCCCGGGACAGGTCAGGGACAGATACGCAGTATTTT.

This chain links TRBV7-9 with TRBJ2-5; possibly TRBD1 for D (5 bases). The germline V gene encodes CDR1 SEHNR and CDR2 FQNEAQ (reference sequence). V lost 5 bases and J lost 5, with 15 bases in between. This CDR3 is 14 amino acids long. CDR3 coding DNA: TGTGCCAGCAGCCGATCAGGGTGGTTGGAGACCCAGTACTTC. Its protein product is CASSRSGWLETQYF.

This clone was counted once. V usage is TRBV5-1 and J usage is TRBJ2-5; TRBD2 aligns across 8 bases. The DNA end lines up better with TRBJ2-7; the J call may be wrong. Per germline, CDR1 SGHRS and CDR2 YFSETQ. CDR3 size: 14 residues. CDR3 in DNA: TGCGCCAGCAGCACTACTAGCGGTACCTTCGAGCAGTACTTC. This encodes CASSTTSGTFEQYF.